This T cell receptor beta chain emerged from a study of cytomegalovirus exposure and HLA in healthy donors. Looked up from germline, CDR1 is SNHLY and CDR2 is FYNNEI. The J segment lost 5 bases and the V segment lost 5 bases, leaving 6 bases of the junction unmatched. The CDR3 is 15 residues long. Primers: 60 Vbeta forward and 13 Jbeta reverse. Clones were read by immunoSEQ multiplex PCR, and TCRdb kept only the in-frame ones, dropping some. The repertoire consists of under 200,000 clones, with over 70% occurring once and the leading ten covering around 1.5%. A word on this clone: Its cognate antigen is unknown.

Points from the study as a whole: More clonal expansion characterized HLA-associated TCR beta chains than equally common others in a later analysis. With later analysis, a missense DCLRE1C variant became linked to TCR beta V- and J-gene trimming.

The J gene is TRBJ1-4, the V gene TRBV2, with 9 positions matching TRBD1. This TCR came from a woman in her twenties or thirties in good health and CMV-seronegative. Material for sequencing was PBMCs. CDR3 in DNA: TGTGCCAGCAGTCTGGACAGGGGAGAGAATGAAAAACTGTTTTTT. This gives the protein CASSLDRGENEKLFF.